Following are 20 T cell receptor beta chains from one sample sequenced in a study of T-cell memory formation after mild COVID-19. TCRdb called the 5' RACE reads again in MiXCR, with one record for every CDR3 protein. The data show about 290,000 distinct CDR3 sequences, approximately 15% seen once. The sequencing sample was made of PBMCs or a T cell subset sorted from them (not recorded which). The receptors come from a man aged 18 to 30 who had mild COVID-19 (a few samples of this study predate the infection). Cell type and time point are not known.

The rearrangement uses TRBV4-1 and TRBJ2-5; D ambiguous. This CDR3 is 16 amino acids long. CDR1 and CDR2 (germline): MGHRA, YSYEKL. Trimming shortened V by 0 bases and J by 5 bases, and 16 bases separated the two germline ends. The DNA for the CDR3 is TGCGCCAGCAGCCAAGATCTTCCTAAGTCCTGGGAGACCCAGTACTTC. This translates into CASSQDLPKSWETQYF.

The V gene is TRBV20-1, the J gene TRBJ2-7; no reliable D call. This CDR3 is built from 12 residues. Trimming left V 4 bases short and J 0 bases short, with 7 bases between. Germline CDR1 DFQATT, CDR2 SNEGSKA (reference sequence). The CDR3 is CSAKENSYEQYF. The CDR3 nucleotides are TGCAGTGCTAAAGAGAACTCCTACGAGCAGTACTTC.

V usage is TRBV20-1 and J usage is TRBJ2-7; possibly TRBD2 for D (7 bases). Germline V gene sequence: CDR1 DFQATT, CDR2 SNEGSKA (reference sequence). V dropped 5 bases and J dropped 6 bases, with 17 bases sitting between them. CDR3 length: 13 amino acids. The CDR3 loop reads CSAPLGGEGEQYF. The CDR3 DNA sequence: TGCAGTGCTCCGCTAGGGGGGGAGGGCGAGCAGTACTTC.

The chain joins TRBV10-3 to TRBJ1-5; TRBD1 aligns across 9 bases. V lost 5 bases, J lost 4 bases, and 3 bases stayed unmatched. This CDR3 is built from 14 residues. CDR1 is ENHRY, CDR2 SYGVKD, per germline. The CDR3 is CAISRDRENQPQHF. The CDR3 nucleotides are TGTGCCATCAGTCGGGACAGGGAGAATCAGCCCCAGCATTTT.

The J gene is TRBJ2-5, the V gene TRBV5-1; 8 bases agree with TRBD1. This CDR3 is built from 14 residues. Germline trimming cut 0 bases from V and 7 bases from J; bases unmatched to any gene: 5. Germline V CDR1 and CDR2: SGHRS, YFSETQ. The chain's CDR3 is CASSLDRGEGTQYF. CDR3 nucleotide sequence: TGCGCCAGCAGCTTGGACAGGGGGGAAGGGACCCAGTACTTC.

The V call is TRBV5-1, the J call TRBJ2-7; D might be TRBD1 or TRBD2, each matching 5 bases. CDR1 and CDR2 from the germline V gene are SGHRS and YFSETQ. V lost 4 bases, J lost 5 bases, and 13 bases lay in between. This CDR3 has 13 amino acids. CDR3 sequence (DNA): TGCGCCAGCAGCAGAGGGGCACATAACGAGCAGTACTTC. Its translation is CASSRGAHNEQYF.

Ten or more counts support this clonotype. The rearrangement links TRBV2 to TRBJ2-1; possible D gene TRBD2, 6 bases. V was cut by 4 bases and J by 3 bases, with 10 bases left in between. The V gene's germline CDR1 is SNHLY and CDR2 FYNNEI. The CDR3 covers 14 residues. The CDR3 nucleotides are TGTGCCAGCAGTGCGGGGGAGCTCTACAATGAGCAGTTCTTC. The encoded protein is CASSAGELYNEQFF.

This rearrangement joins TRBV5-5 to TRBJ1-4; unclear D gene. V was cut by 0 bases and J by 8 bases, with 11 bases left in between. Germline-derived CDR1 and CDR2 are SGHKS and YYEKEE (reference sequence). CDR3 length: 14 amino acids. CDR3: CASSLEGHGEKLFF. In DNA form, the CDR3 reads TGTGCCAGCAGCTTGGAAGGCCATGGGGAAAAACTGTTTTTT.

This clonotype was detected only a few times. The chain has TRBV5-1 and TRBJ2-1, with a possible D match to TRBD2 (6 bases). This CDR3 region has 13 residues. The ends were cut back, 5 bases at V and 10 bases at J, with 16 bases in the middle. Germline CDR1 reads SGHRS; CDR2 reads YFSETQ. In DNA, the CDR3 is TGCGCCAGCAGGATGAATACGGGAGAAGAGCAGTTCTTC. This translates into CASRMNTGEEQFF.

In its sample, this clonotype was seen a few times. The J gene is TRBJ2-1, the V gene TRBV5-1; TRBD2 aligns across 7 bases. This CDR3 region has 14 residues. V was clipped by 4 bases and J by 8 bases; unmatched bases: 9. Germline V gene sequence: CDR1 SGHRS, CDR2 YFSETQ. In DNA form, the CDR3 reads TGCGCCAGCAGCAAGTGGGGGGGGAGCGATGAGCAGTTCTTC. Translated: CASSKWGGSDEQFF. The complete variable domain, with remaining parts taken from reference TRBV5-1 and TRBJ2-1, reads KAGVTQTPRYLIKTRGQQVTLSCSPISGHRSVSWYQQTPGQGLQFLFEYFSETQRNKGNFPGRFSGRQFSNSRSEMNVSTLELGDSALYLCASSKWGGSDEQFFGPGTRLTVL.

This clonotype was recorded a few times. The rearrangement joins TRBV20-1 to TRBJ2-1, with TRBD1 identical over 8 bases. V dropped 0 bases and J dropped 8; count of bases not matched to a gene: 6. The CDR3 covers 14 residues. CDR1 DFQATT and CDR2 SNEGSKA come from the germline V gene (reference sequence). For the CDR3, the DNA is TGCAGTGCTAGAGACGGACAGGGTAGCGATGAGCAGTTCTTC. The encoded protein is CSARDGQGSDEQFF.

This clonotype was seen a handful of times. J is TRBJ2-1 and V is TRBV15, with unresolved D. Between the trimmed V and J ends, which lost 2 bases and 5 bases, there was a span of 4 bases. CDR3 length: 12 amino acids. Germline loops: CDR1 LNHNV, CDR2 YYDKDF (reference sequence). The CDR3 DNA is TGTGCCACCAGCAGATACCACAATGAGCAGTTCTTC. It specifies CATSRYHNEQFF.

This clonotype was detected many times. The chain is built from TRBV4-3 and TRBJ2-7; D remains unclear. Germline V gene data show CDR1 as LGHNA and CDR2 as YSLEER. Trimming removed 1 base at V and 0 bases at J, with 10 bases between. The CDR3 spans 15 residues. CDR3 in amino acids: CASSQVIASSYEQYF. CDR3 DNA: TGCGCCAGCAGCCAAGTCATCGCCAGCTCCTACGAGCAGTACTTC.

V usage is TRBV5-1 and J usage is TRBJ2-3; unclear D gene. This CDR3 contains 14 residues. Germline loops: CDR1 SGHRS, CDR2 YFSETQ. The V end was cut by 0 bases, the J end by 0 bases, with 5 bases between. For the CDR3, the DNA is TGCGCCAGCAGCTTGGAACACAGCACAGATACGCAGTATTTT. Translation: CASSLEHSTDTQYF. The whole variable domain, remainder taken from reference TRBV5-1 and TRBJ2-3, is KAGVTQTPRYLIKTRGQQVTLSCSPISGHRSVSWYQQTPGQGLQFLFEYFSETQRNKGNFPGRFSGRQFSNSRSEMNVSTLELGDSALYLCASSLEHSTDTQYFGPGTRLTVL.

This clonotype showed up many times. The chain couples TRBV5-1 to TRBJ2-3, with D perhaps TRBD2 (7 bases). This CDR3 spans 17 amino acids. Trimming stripped 0 bases from V and 2 bases from J, with 16 bases between. Germline V CDR1 and CDR2: SGHRS, YFSETQ. In DNA, the CDR3 is TGCGCCAGCAGCTTGGCCCAGGGCGGGGGCCCCACAGATACGCAGTATTTT. Residues: CASSLAQGGGPTDTQYF.

This clonotype showed up many times. The chain combines TRBV14 with TRBJ2-3; D may be TRBD2 (5 bases). Trimming stripped 4 bases from V and 6 bases from J, with 11 bases between. The CDR3 runs 13 residues. CDR1 and CDR2 from the germline V gene are SGHDN and FVKESK. The CDR3: CASSRGSWDTQYF. CDR3 nucleotide sequence: TGTGCCAGCAGCCGCGGGTCCTGGGATACGCAGTATTTT. Full variable domain (missing parts from reference TRBV14 and TRBJ2-3): EAGVTQFPSHSVIEKGQTVTLRCDPISGHDNLYWYRRVMGKEIKFLLHFVKESKQDESGMPNNRFLAERTGGTYSTLKVQPAELEDSGVYFCASSRGSWDTQYFGPGTRLTVL.

The chain joins TRBV29-1 to TRBJ1-6, with 8 bases identical to TRBD1. Germline loops: CDR1 SQVTM, CDR2 ANQGSEA. Trimming cost V 4 bases and J 15 bases; bases outside gene matches: 14. This CDR3 region has 14 residues. CDR3 residues: CSVADRGSGRHLHF. The CDR3 coding sequence is TGCAGCGTTGCTGACAGGGGATCCGGTAGACACCTCCACTTT.

The chain's CDR3 is CASSQDTLGHQPQHF. Here the CDR3 DNA reads TGTGCCAGCAGTCAAGACACCCTTGGGCATCAGCCCCAGCATTTT. The J gene is TRBJ1-5, the V gene TRBV12-3 or TRBV12-4, with no clear D. V was shortened by 5 bases and J by 5 bases, with 16 bases between the two germline ends. The CDR3 is 15 residues long.

V is TRBV6-2 or TRBV6-3 and J is TRBJ2-5, with D unclear. The CDR3 sequence is 13 residues long. Germline CDR1 and CDR2: MNHEY and SVGEGT. V gave up 2 bases and J gave up 7 bases, with 11 bases separating them. CDR3 bases: TGTGCCAGCAGTTACCGTCACTCCGGGACCCAGTACTTC. Amino acid sequence: CASSYRHSGTQYF.

This clonotype has a handful of counts. This sequence joins TRBV4-1 and TRBJ1-3; D may be TRBD1 (6 bases). In germline, CDR1 is MGHRA, CDR2 YSYEKL. The germline V and J ends were trimmed by 2 bases and 4 bases, with 15 bases remaining between them. The CDR3 is 16 amino acids. The CDR3 region has the DNA TGCGCCAGCAGCCAAACCCCACGGACAGTAGGAAACACCATATATTTT. Translating it yields CASSQTPRTVGNTIYF.